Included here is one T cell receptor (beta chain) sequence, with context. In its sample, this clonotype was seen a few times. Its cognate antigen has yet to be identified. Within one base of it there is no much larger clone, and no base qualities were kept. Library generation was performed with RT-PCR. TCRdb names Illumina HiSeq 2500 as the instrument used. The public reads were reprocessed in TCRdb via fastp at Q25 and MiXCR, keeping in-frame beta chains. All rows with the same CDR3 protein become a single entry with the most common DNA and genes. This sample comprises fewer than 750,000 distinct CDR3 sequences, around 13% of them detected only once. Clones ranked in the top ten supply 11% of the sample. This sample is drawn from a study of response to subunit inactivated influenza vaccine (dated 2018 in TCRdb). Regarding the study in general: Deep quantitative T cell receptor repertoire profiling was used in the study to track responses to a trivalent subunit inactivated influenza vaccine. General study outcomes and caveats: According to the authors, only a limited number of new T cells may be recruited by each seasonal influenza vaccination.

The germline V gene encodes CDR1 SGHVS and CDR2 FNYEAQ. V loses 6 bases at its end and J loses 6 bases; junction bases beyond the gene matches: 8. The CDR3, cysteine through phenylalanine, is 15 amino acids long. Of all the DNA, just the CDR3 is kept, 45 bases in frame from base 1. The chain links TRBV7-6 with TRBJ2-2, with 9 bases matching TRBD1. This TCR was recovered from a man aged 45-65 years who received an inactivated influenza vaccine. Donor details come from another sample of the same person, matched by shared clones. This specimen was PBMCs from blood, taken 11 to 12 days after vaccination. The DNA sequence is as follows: TGTGCCAGCAGAACCGGGACAGGGTTTGCCGGGGAGCTGTTTTTT. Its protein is CASRTGTGFAGELFF.